This T cell receptor beta chain was captured in a study of blood T cell repertoires in COVID-19. This CDR3 has 15 amino acids. CDR1 is LGHDT, CDR2 YNNKEL, per germline (reference sequence). The V gene end was trimmed by 4 bases and the J gene end by 6 bases; junction bases not matched to a gene: 7. Clones were sequenced by immunoSEQ multiplex PCR, and TCRdb holds only the in-frame ones, with some missing. The sample lists roughly 280,000 clones; roughly 89% were seen once. Individuals drawn from 20 to 30 US areas were about 18 to 95 years old. Participants' reported clinical history set cohort assignment.

Sequencing used PBMCs or T cells enriched from blood (not recorded which). The chain recombines TRBV3-1 (or the pseudogene TRBV3-2) with TRBJ2-7; 12 bases match TRBD2. This sequence originates from a woman aged 60-70 years who had recovered from COVID-19. CDR3 amino acids: CASSPQLAGGSEQYF. DNA for the CDR3: TGTGCCAGCAGCCCACAACTAGCGGGAGGCTCCGAGCAGTACTTC.